This section outlines one TCR beta chain sequence together with its context. The antigen is unknown. The CDR3 totals 13 residues. Germline V gene sequence: CDR1 SGDLS, CDR2 YYNGEE. Trimming took off 0 bases at V and 7 bases at J, with 10 bases between the two ends. This sample is part of a study of cytomegalovirus exposure and HLA in healthy donors. Overall study: Both the 100 to 150 validation repertoires and the 600 to 700 first-cohort repertoires used the same platform, as reported by a later analysis. Regarding the study as a whole: The study put some 150 TCR beta chains on its list as cytomegalovirus-associated. Many donors carried some public TCRs, although rarity characterized most TCR sequences.

While the first cohort had around 700 subjects, the donors belonged to the separate validation cohort of about 120 subjects. The table came from immunoSEQ multiplex PCR; TCRdb's copy has only in-frame clones and leaves some out. The table lists 45,000 to 60,000 clones, just over 90% of them singletons. The sequence was collected from a woman aged 18-29 years in good health and CMV-seronegative. Input material: PBMCs. This chain uses TRBV9 with TRBJ1-2, with D possibly matching TRBD1 (5 bases). The CDR3 bases are TGTGCCAGCAGCGTAGGAGGGAGGGGTGGCTACACCTTC. It yields the protein CASSVGGRGGYTF.